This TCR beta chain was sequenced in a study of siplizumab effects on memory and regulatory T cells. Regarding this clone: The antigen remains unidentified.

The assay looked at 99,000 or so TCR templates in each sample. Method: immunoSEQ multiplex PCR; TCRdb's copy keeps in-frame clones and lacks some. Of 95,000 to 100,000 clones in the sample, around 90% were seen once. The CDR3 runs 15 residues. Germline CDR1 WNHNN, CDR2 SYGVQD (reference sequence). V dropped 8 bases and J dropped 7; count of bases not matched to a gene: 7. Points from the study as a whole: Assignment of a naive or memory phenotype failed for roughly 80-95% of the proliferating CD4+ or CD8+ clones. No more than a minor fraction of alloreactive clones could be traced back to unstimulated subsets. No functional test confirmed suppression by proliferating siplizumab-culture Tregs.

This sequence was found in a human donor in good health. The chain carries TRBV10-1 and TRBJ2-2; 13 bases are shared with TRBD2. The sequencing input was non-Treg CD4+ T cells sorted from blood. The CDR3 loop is CASRTSGRYYGELFF. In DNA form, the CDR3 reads TGCGCCAGCCGGACTAGCGGGAGATACTACGGGGAGCTGTTTTTT.